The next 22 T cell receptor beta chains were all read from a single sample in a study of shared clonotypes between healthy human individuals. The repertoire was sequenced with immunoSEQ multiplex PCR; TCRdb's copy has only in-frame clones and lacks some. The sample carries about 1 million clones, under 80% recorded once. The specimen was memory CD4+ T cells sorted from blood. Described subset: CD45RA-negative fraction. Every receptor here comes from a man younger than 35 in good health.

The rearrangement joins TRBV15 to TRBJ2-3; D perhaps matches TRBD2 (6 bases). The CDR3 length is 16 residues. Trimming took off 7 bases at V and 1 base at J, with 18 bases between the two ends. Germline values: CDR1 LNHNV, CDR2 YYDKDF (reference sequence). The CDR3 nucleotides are TGTGCCACCACCCCTTTTATGGCTAGCGGCACAGATACGCAGTATTTT. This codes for CATTPFMASGTDTQYF. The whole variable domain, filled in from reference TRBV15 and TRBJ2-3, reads DAMVIQNPRYQVTQFGKPVTLSCSQTLNHNVMYWYQQKSSQAPKLLFHYYDKDFNNEADTPDNFQSRRPNTSFCFLDIRSPGLGDTAMYLCATTPFMASGTDTQYFGPGTRLTVL.

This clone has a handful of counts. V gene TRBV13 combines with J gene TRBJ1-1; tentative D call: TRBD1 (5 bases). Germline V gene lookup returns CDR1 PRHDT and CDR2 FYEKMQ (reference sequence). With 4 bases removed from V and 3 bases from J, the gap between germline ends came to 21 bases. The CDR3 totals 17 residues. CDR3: CASSSIQAGKGYTEAFF. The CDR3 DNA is TGTGCCAGCAGCTCCATCCAGGCAGGGAAGGGGTACACTGAAGCTTTCTTT.

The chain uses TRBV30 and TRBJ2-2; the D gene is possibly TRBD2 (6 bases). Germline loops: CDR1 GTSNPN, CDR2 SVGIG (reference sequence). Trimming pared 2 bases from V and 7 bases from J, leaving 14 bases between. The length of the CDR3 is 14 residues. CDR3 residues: CAWSYGGLNGELFF. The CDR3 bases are TGTGCCTGGAGTTACGGGGGATTGAACGGGGAGCTGTTTTTT.

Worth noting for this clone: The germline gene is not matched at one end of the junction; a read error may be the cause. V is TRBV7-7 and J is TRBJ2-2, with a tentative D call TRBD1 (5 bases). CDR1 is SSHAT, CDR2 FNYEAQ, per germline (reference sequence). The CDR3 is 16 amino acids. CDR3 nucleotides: TGTGCTAGCAGTCCAGGGATCCAGTTGAACACCGGGGAGCTGTTTTTT. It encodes CASSPGIQLNTGELFF.

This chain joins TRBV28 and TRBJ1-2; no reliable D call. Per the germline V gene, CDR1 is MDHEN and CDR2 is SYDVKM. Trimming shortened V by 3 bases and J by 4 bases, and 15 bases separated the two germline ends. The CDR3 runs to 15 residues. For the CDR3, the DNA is TGTGCCAGCAGTTTGATTGTGGGCGCCGGCTATGGCTACACCTTC. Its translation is CASSLIVGAGYGYTF.

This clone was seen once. The CDR3 DNA reads TGTGCCAGCACCCCCAGGGGAGGCAACTTTGGTGAAAAACTGTTTTTT. This codes for CASTPRGGNFGEKLFF. The rearrangement joins TRBV6-6 to TRBJ1-4; D possibly corresponds to TRBD1 (6 bases). CDR1 is MNHNY, CDR2 SVGAGI, per germline (reference sequence). The CDR3 length is 16 residues. V was trimmed by 7 bases and J by 7 bases, leaving 22 bases between them.

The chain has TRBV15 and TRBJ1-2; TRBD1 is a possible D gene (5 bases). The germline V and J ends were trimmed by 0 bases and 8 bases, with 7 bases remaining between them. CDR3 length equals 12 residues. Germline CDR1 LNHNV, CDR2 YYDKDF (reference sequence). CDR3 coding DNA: TGTGCCACCAGCAGAGAAAGGGGCGGCTACACCTTC. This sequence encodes CATSRERGGYTF. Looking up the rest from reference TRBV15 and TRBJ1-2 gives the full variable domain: DAMVIQNPRYQVTQFGKPVTLSCSQTLNHNVMYWYQQKSSQAPKLLFHYYDKDFNNEADTPDNFQSRRPNTSFCFLDIRSPGLGDTAMYLCATSRERGGYTFGSGTRLTVV.

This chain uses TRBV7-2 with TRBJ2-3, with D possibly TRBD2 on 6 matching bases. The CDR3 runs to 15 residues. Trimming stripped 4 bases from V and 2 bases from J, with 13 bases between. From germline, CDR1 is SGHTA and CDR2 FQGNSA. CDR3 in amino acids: CASSSIAAPTDTQYF. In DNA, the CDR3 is TGTGCCAGCAGCTCCATAGCGGCGCCCACAGATACGCAGTATTTT.

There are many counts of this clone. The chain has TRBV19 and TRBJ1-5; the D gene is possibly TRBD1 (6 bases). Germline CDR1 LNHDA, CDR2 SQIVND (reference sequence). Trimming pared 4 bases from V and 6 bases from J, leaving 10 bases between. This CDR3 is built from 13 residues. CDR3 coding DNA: TGTGCCAGTAGTACCTCGGGGGCTCAGCCCCAGCATTTT. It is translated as CASSTSGAQPQHF.

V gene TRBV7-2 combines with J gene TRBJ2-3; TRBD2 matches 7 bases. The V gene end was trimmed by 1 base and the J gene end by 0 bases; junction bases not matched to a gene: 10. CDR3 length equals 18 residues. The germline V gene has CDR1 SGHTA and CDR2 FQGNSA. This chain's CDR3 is CASSLVSASGTSTDTQYF. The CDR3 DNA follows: TGTGCCAGCAGCTTAGTTTCCGCTAGCGGAACTAGCACAGATACGCAGTATTTT.

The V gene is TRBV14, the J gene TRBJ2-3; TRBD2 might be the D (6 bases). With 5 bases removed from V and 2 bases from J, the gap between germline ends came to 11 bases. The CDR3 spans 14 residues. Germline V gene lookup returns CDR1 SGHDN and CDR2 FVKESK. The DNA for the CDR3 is TGTGCCAGCAGCTTTAGCGGTTACACAGATACGCAGTATTTT. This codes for CASSFSGYTDTQYF.

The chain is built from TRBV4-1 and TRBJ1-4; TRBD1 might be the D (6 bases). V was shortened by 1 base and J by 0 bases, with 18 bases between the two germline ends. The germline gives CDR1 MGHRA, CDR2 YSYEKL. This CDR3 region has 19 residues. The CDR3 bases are TGCGCCAGCAGCCAAGGTGTCGCAGGGGCCCTTGCAACTAATGAAAAACTGTTTTTT. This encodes CASSQGVAGALATNEKLFF.

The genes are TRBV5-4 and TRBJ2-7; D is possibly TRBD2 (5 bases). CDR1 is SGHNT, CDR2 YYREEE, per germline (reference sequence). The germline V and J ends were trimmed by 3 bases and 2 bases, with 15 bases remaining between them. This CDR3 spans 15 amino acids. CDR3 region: CASSSLSAGPYEQYF. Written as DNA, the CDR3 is TGTGCCAGCAGCTCCCTTAGCGCCGGACCCTACGAGCAGTACTTC.

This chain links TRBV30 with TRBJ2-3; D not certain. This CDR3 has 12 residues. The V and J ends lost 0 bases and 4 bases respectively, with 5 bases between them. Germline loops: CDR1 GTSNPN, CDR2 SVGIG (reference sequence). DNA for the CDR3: TGTGCCTGGAGTGTACACGCAGATACGCAGTATTTT. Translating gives CAWSVHADTQYF.

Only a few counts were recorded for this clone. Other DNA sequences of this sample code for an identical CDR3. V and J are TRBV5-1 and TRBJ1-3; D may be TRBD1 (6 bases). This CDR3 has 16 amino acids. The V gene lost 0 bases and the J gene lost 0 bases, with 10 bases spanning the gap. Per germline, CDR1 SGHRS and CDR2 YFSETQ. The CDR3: CASSLEGGNSGNTIYF. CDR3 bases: TGCGCCAGCAGCTTGGAGGGGGGAAACTCTGGAAACACCATATATTTT.

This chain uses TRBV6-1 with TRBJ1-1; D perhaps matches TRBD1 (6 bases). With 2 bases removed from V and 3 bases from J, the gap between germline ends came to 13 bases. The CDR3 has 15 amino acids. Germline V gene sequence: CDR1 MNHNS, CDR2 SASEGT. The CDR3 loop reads CASSENPDSYTEAFF. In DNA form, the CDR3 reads TGTGCCAGCAGTGAAAATCCGGACAGCTACACTGAAGCTTTCTTT.

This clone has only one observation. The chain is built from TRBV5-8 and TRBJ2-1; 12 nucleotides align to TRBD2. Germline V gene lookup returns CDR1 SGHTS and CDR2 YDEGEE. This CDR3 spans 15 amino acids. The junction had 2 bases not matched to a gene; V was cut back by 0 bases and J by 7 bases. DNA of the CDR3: TGTGCCAGCAGCTTGGGACTAGCGGGAGTAAATGAGCAGTTCTTC. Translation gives CASSLGLAGVNEQFF.

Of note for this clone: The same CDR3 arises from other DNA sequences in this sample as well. CDR3 residues: CASSITGTKSTDTQYF. The DNA of the CDR3 is TGTGCCAGTAGTATTACAGGGACTAAAAGCACAGATACGCAGTATTTT. The V and J genes are TRBV19 and TRBJ2-3, with D possibly TRBD2 on 7 matching bases. The CDR3 covers 16 residues. CDR1 is LNHDA, CDR2 SQIVND, per germline (reference sequence). The V and J ends lost 3 bases and 0 bases respectively, with 13 bases between them.

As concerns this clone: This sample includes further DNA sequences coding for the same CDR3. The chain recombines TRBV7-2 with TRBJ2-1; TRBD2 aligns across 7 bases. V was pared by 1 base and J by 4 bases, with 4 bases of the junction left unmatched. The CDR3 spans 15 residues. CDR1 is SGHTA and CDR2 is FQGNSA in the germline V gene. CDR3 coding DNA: TGTGCCAGCAGCTTAGGAGCGGGATCATACAATGAGCAGTTCTTC. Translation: CASSLGAGSYNEQFF.

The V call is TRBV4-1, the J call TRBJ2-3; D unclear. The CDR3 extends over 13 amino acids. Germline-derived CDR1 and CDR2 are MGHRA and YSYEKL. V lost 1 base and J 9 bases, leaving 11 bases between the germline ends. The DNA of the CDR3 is TGCGCCAGCAGCCAAGGTTGGGTTGGGACGCAGTATTTT. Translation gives CASSQGWVGTQYF.

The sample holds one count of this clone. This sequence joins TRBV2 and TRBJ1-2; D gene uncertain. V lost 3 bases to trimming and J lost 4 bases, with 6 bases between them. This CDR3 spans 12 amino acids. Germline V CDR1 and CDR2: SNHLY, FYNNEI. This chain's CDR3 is CASSDLLYGYTF. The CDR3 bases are TGTGCCAGCAGTGATCTCCTCTATGGCTACACCTTC. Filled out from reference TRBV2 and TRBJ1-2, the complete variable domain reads EPEVTQTPSHQVTQMGQEVILRCVPISNHLYFYWYRQILGQKVEFLVSFYNNEISEKSEIFDDQFSVERPDGSNFTLKIRSTKLEDSAMYFCASSDLLYGYTFGSGTRLTVV.

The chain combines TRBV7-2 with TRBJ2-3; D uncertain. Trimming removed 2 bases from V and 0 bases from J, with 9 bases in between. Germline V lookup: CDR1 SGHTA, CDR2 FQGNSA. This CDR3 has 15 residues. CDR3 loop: CASSLPGVSTDTQYF. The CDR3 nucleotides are TGTGCCAGCAGCTTACCCGGAGTAAGCACAGATACGCAGTATTTT.